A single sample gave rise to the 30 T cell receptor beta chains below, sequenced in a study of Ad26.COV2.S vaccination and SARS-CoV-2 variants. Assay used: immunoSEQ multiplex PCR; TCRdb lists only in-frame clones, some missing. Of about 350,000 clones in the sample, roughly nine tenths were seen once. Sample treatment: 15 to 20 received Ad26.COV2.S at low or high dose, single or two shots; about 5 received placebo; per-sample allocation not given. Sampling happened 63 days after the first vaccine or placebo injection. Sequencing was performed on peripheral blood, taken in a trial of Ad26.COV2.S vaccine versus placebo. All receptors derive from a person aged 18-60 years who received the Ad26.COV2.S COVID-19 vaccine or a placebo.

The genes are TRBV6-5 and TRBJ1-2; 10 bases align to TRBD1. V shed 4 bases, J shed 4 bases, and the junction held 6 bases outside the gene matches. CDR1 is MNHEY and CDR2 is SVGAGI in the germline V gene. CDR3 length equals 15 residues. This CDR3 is CASSSLDRGAYGYTF. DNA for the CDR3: TGTGCCAGCAGTTCTTTGGACAGGGGGGCCTATGGCTACACCTTC.

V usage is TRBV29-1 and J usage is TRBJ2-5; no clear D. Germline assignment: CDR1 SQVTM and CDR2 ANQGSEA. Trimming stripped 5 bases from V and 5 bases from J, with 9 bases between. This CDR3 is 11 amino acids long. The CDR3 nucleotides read TGCAGCGTTAACCCTAAGGAGACCCAGTACTTC. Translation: CSVNPKETQYF. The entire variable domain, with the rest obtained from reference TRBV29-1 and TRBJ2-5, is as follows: SAVISQKPSRDICQRGTSLTIQCQVDSQVTMMFWYRQQPGQSLTLIATANQGSEATYESGFVIDKFPISRPNLTFSTLTVSNMSPEDSSIYLCSVNPKETQYFGPGTRLLVL.

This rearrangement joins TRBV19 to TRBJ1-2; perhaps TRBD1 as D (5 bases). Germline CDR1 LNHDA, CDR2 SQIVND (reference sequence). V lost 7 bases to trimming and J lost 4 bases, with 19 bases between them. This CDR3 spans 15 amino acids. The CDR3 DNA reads TGTGCCAGTACCTACATTGGCAGGGCCGGCTATGGCTACACCTTC. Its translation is CASTYIGRAGYGYTF.

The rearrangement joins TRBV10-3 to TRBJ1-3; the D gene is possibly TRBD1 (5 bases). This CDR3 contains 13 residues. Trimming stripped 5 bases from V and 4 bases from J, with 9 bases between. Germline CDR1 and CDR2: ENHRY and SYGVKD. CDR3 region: CAISSGRGNTIYF. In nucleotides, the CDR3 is TGTGCCATCAGTTCAGGGAGAGGAAACACCATATATTTT.

The CDR3: CASSSKRRQLYEQYF. The DNA for the CDR3 is TGTGCCAGCAGCAGTAAAAGACGGCAGTTATACGAGCAGTACTTC. The chain couples TRBV7-2 to TRBJ2-7; D is uncertain. The CDR3 has 15 residues. V was trimmed by 5 bases and J by 4 bases, leaving 18 bases between them. CDR1 is SGHTA and CDR2 is FQGNSA in the germline V gene.

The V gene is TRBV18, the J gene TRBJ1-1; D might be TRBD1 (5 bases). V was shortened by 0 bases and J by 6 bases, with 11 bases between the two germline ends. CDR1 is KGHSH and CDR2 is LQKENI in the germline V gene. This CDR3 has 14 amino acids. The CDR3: CASSPPNPGPEAFF. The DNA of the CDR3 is TGTGCCAGCTCACCACCTAATCCGGGACCTGAAGCTTTCTTT.

CDR3 coding DNA: TGTGCCAGCAGCCGCGGAGGACCCGAGCAGTTCTTC. Translation: CASSRGGPEQFF. The rearrangement uses TRBV7-2 and TRBJ2-1; perhaps TRBD2 as D (5 bases). The CDR3 has 12 amino acids. Germline lookup yields CDR1 SGHTA and CDR2 FQGNSA. Trimming pared 5 bases from V and 10 bases from J, leaving 12 bases between.

The CDR3 bases are TGTGCCAGCAGCTTGGGTGTCCGACGGAACACTGAAGCTTTCTTT. Translation: CASSLGVRRNTEAFF. The V and J genes are TRBV5-8 and TRBJ1-1, with no clear D. V was clipped by 0 bases and J by 1 base, with 10 bases between them. The CDR3 length is 15 residues. Germline values: CDR1 SGHTS, CDR2 YDEGEE.

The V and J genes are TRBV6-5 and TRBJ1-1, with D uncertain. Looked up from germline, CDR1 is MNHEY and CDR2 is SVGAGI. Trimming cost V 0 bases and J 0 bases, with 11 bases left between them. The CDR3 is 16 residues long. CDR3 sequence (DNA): TGTGCCAGCAGTTACTCGGCAGTTGGGGTGAACACTGAAGCTTTCTTT. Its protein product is CASSYSAVGVNTEAFF.

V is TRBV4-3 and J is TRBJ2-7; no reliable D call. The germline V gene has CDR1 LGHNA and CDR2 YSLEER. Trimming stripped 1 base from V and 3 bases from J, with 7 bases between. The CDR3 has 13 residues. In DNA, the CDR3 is TGCGCCAGCAGCCAAGCGGCGGACTACGAGCAGTACTTC. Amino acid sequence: CASSQAADYEQYF.

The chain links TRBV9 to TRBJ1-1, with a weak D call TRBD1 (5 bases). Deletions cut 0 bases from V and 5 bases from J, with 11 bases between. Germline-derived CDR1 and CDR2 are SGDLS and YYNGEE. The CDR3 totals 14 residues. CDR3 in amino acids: CASSVVGDGTEAFF. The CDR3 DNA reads TGTGCCAGCAGCGTAGTGGGGGACGGGACTGAAGCTTTCTTT.

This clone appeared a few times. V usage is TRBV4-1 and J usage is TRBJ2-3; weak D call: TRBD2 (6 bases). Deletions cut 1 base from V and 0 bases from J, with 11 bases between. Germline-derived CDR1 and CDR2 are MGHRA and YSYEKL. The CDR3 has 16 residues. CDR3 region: CASSQGGGFSTDTQYF. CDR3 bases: TGCGCCAGCAGCCAAGGGGGAGGTTTTAGCACAGATACGCAGTATTTT.

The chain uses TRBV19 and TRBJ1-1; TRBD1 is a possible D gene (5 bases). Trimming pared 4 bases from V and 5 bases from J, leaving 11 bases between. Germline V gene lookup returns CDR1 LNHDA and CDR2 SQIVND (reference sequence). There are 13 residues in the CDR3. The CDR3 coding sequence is TGTGCCAGTAGTAGACAGCAGGGAACTGAAGCTTTCTTT. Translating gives CASSRQQGTEAFF.

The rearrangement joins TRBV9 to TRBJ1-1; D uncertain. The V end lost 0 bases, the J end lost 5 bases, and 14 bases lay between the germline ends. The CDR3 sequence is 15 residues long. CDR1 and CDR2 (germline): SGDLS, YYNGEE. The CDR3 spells CASSVASVPNTEAFF. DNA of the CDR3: TGTGCCAGCAGCGTAGCAAGTGTTCCAAATACTGAAGCTTTCTTT.

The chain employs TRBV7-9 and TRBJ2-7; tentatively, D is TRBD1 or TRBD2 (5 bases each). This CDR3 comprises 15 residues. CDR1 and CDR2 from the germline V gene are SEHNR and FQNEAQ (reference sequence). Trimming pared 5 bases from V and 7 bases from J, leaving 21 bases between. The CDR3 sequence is CASSPGGHVKREQYF. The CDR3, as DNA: TGTGCCAGCAGCCCCGGAGGACATGTGAAAAGGGAGCAGTACTTC.

This CDR3 reads CASSQEGMGQVYGYTF. In DNA, the CDR3 is TGTGCCAGCAGCCAAGAAGGAATGGGACAGGTCTATGGCTACACCTTC. This chain uses TRBV3-1 (or the pseudogene TRBV3-2) with TRBJ1-2, with TRBD1 matching 8 bases. This CDR3 comprises 16 residues. Germline values: CDR1 LGHDT, CDR2 YNNKEL (reference sequence). Losses at the gene ends were 0 bases for V and 4 bases for J; bases not matched to a gene: 7.

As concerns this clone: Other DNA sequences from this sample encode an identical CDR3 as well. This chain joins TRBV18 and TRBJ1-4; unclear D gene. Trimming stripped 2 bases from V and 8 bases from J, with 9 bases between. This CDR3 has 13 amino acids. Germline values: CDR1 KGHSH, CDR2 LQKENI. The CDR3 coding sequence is TGTGCCAGCTCACCAGGGCAAGGCGAAAAACTGTTTTTT. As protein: CASSPGQGEKLFF.

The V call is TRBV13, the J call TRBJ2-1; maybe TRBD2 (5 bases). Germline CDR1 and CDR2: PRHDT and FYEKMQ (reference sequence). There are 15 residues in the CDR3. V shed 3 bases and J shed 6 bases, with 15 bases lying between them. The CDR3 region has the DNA TGTGCCAGCAGCTTTTCGGCTAGCAGTTTCAATGAGCAGTTCTTC. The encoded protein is CASSFSASSFNEQFF.

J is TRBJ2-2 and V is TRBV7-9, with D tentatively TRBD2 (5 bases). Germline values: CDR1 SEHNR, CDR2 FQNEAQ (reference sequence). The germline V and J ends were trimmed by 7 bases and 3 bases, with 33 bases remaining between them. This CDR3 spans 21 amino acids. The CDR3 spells CASTFEGGGREDTPHTGELFF. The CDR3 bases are TGTGCCAGCACCTTTGAGGGCGGTGGCCGAGAAGACACACCACACACCGGGGAGCTGTTTTTT. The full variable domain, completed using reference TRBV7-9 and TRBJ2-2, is DTGVSQNPRHKITKRGQNVTFRCDPISEHNRLYWYRQTLGQGPEFLTYFQNEAQLEKSRLLSDRFSAERPKGSFSTLEIQRTEQGDSAMYLCASTFEGGGREDTPHTGELFFGEGSRLTVL.

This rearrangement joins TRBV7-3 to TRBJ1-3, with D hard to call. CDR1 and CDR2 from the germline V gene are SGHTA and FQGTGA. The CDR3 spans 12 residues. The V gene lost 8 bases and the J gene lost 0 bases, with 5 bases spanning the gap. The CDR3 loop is CASGPSGNTIYF. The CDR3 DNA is TGTGCCAGCGGCCCCTCTGGAAACACCATATATTTT.

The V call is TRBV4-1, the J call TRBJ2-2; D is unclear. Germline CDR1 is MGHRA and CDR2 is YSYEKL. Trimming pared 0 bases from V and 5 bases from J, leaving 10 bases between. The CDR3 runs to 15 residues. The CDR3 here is CASSQDQLGTGELFF. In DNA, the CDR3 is TGCGCCAGCAGCCAAGATCAATTGGGAACCGGGGAGCTGTTTTTT.

The CDR3 nucleotides are TGTGCCAGCAGCTCCAGGGGGGCGGGAGAGACCCAGTACTTC. Amino acids: CASSSRGAGETQYF. J is TRBJ2-5 and V is TRBV7-3; possibly TRBD1 for D (7 bases). Trimming pared 4 bases from V and 4 bases from J, leaving 13 bases between. Germline V gene lookup returns CDR1 SGHTA and CDR2 FQGTGA. This CDR3 contains 14 residues.

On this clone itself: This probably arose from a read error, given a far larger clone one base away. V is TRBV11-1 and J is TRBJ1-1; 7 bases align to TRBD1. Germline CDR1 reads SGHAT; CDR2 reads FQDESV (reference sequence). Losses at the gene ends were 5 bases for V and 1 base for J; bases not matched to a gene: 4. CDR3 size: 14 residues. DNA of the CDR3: TGTGCCAGCAGCACCGGGACAGAGAACACTGAAGCTTTCTTT. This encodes CASSTGTENTEAFF.

Here the CDR3 reads CASSLRDLTKSSYNSPLHF. CDR3 DNA: TGCGCCAGCAGCCTCCGGGACCTCACTAAGTCGTCCTATAATTCACCCCTCCACTTT. The gene calls are TRBV4-3 and TRBJ1-6; D might be TRBD1 (5 bases). The CDR3 sequence is 19 residues long. V was trimmed by 4 bases and J by 1 base, leaving 20 bases between them. The germline gives CDR1 LGHNA, CDR2 YSLEER.

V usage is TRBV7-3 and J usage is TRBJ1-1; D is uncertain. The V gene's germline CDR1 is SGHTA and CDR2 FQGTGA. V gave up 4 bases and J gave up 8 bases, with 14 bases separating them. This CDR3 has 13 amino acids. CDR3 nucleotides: TGTGCCAGCAGCTCGACCTTAATAAGCGAAGCTTTCTTT. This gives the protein CASSSTLISEAFF.

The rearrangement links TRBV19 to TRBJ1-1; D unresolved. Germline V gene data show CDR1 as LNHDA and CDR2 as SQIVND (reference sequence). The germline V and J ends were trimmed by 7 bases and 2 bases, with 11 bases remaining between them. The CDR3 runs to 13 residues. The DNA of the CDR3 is TGTGCCAGTACCCGATCTGGAAACACTGAAGCTTTCTTT. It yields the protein CASTRSGNTEAFF.

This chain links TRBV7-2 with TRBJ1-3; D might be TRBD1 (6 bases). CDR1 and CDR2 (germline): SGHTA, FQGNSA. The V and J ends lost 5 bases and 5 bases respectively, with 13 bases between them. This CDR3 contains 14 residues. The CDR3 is CASSGSRDRNTIYF. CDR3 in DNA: TGTGCCAGCAGCGGCTCGCGGGACAGAAACACCATATATTTT.

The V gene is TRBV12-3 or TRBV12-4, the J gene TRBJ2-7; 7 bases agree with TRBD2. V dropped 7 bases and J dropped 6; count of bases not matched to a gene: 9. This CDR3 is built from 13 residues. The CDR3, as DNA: TGTGCCAGCACCTTGACTAGCTTTGGCGAGCAGTACTTC. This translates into CASTLTSFGEQYF.

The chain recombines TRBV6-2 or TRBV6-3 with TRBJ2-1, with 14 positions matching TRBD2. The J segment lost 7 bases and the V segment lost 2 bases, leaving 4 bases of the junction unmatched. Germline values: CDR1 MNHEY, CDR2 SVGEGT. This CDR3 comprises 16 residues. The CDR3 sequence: CASSYGLAGGGNEQFF. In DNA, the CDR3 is TGTGCCAGCAGTTACGGACTAGCGGGGGGTGGGAATGAGCAGTTCTTC.

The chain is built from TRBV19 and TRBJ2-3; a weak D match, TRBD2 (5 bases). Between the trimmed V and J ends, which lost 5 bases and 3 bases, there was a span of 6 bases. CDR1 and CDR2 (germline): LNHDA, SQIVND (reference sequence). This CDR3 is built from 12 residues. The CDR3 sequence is CASSPGTDTQYF. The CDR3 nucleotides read TGTGCCAGTAGTCCGGGGACAGATACGCAGTATTTT.